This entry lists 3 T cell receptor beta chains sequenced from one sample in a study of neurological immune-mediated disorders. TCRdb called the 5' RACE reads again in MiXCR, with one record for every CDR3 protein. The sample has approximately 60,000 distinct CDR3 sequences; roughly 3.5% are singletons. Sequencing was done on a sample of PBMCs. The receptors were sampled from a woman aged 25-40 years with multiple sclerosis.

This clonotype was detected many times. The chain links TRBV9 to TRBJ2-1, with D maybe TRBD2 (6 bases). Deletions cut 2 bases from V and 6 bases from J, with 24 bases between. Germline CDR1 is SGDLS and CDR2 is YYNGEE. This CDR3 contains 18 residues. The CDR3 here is CASSVNSPGVHRPNEQFF. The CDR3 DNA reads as TGTGCCAGCAGCGTGAACTCACCGGGGGTGCATCGACCCAATGAGCAGTTCTTC.

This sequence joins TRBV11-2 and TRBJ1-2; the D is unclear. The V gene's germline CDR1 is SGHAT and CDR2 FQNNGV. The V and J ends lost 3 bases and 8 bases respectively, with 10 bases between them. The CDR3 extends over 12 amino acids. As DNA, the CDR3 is TGTGCCAGCAGCTTGAAGTGGGTCGGCTACACCTTC. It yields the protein CASSLKWVGYTF.

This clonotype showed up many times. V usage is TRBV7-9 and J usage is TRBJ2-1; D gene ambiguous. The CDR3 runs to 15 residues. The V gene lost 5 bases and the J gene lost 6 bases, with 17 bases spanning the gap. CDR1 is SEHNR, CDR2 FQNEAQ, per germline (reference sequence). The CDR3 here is CASSHRALELNEQFF. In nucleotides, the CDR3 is TGTGCCAGCAGCCACCGGGCTCTAGAGCTCAATGAGCAGTTCTTC.